This TCR beta chain comes out of a study of T cell changes during pregnancy in multiple sclerosis. The method was immunoSEQ multiplex PCR; TCRdb's version includes in-frame clones alone and lacks a portion of them. The sample yields over 35,000 clones, just over 90% seen once. The source material was CD4+ T cells from peripheral blood mononuclear cells, sampled in the first trimester of pregnancy. The origin of this receptor is a female donor in good health, enrolled as a control in a pregnancy study.

The DNA for the CDR3 is TGTGCCAGCAGTTACGAGGCTAGCTCCAATGAGCAGTTCTTC. This gives the protein CASSYEASSNEQFF. The chain employs TRBV6-6 and TRBJ2-1; D possibly corresponds to TRBD2 (5 bases). The CDR3 has 14 residues. The germline gives CDR1 MNHNY, CDR2 SVGAGI (reference sequence). The V end was cut by 2 bases, the J end by 6 bases, with 11 bases between.